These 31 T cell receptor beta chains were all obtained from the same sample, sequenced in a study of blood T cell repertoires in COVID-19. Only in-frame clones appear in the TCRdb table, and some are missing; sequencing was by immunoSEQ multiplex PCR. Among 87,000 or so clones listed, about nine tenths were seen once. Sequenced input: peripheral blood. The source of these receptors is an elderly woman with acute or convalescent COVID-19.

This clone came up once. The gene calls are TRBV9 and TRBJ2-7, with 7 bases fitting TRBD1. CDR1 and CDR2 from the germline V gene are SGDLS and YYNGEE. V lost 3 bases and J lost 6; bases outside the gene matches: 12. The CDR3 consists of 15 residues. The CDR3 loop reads CASSATTGKEVEQYF. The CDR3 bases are TGTGCCAGCAGCGCCACGACAGGGAAAGAGGTCGAGCAGTACTTC.

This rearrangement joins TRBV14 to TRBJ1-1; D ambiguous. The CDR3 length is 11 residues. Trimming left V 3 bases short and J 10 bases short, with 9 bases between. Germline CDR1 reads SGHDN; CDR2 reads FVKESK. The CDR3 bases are TGTGCCAGCAGCCACGGGGTTGGAGCTTTCTTT. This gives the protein CASSHGVGAFF.

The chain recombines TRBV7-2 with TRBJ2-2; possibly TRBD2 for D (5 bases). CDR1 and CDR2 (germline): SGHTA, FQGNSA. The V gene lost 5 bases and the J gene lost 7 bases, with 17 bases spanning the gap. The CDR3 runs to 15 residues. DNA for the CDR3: TGTGCCAGCAGCCCTGGTCCCTGGAGGATCGGGGAGCTGTTTTTT. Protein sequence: CASSPGPWRIGELFF. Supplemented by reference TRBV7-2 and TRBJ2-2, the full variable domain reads GAGVSQSPSNKVTEKGKDVELRCDPISGHTALYWYRQSLGQGLEFLIYFQGNSAPDKSGLPSDRFSAERTGGSVSTLTIQRTQQEDSAVYLCASSPGPWRIGELFFGEGSRLTVL.

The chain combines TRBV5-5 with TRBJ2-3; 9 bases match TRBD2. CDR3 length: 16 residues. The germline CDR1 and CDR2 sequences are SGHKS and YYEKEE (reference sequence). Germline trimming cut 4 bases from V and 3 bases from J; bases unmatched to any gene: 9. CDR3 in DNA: TGTGCCAGCAGCCCCTGGGGTAGCGGGGGAACAGATACGCAGTATTTT. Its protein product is CASSPWGSGGTDTQYF.

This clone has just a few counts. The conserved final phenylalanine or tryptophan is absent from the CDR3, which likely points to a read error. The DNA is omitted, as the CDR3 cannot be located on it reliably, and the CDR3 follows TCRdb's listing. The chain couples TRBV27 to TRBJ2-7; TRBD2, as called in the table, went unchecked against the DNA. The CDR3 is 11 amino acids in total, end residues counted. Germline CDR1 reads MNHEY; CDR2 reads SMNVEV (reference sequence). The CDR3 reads CASSVERGTLA.

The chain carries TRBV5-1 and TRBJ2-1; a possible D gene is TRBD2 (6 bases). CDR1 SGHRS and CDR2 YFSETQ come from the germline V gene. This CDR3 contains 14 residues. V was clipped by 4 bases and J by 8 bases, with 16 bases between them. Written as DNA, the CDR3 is TGCGCCAGCAGCAACCCGGGAGCCAGGGATGAGCAGTTCTTC. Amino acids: CASSNPGARDEQFF. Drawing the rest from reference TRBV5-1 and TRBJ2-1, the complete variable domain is KAGVTQTPRYLIKTRGQQVTLSCSPISGHRSVSWYQQTPGQGLQFLFEYFSETQRNKGNFPGRFSGRQFSNSRSEMNVSTLELGDSALYLCASSNPGARDEQFFGPGTRLTVL.

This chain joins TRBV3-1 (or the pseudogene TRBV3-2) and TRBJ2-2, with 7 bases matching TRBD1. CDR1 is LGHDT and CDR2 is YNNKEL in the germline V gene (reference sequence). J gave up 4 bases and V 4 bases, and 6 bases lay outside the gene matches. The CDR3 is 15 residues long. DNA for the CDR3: TGTGCCAGCAGCCTCCGACAGGGCGTCACCGGGGAGCTGTTTTTT. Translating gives CASSLRQGVTGELFF.

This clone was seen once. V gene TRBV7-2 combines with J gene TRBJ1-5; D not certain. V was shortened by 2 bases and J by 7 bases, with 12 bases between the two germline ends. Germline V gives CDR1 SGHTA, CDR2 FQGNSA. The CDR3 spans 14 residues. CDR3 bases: TGTGCCAGCAGCTTAACACCCCGGGGACAGCCCCAGCATTTT. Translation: CASSLTPRGQPQHF.

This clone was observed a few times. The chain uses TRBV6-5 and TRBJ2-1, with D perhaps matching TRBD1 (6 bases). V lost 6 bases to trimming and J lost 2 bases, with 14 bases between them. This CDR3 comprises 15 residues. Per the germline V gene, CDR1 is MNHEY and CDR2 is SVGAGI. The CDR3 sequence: CASSRTGITYNEQFF. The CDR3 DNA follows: TGTGCCAGCAGCCGTACAGGGATTACCTACAATGAGCAGTTCTTC.

The DNA of the CDR3 is TGTGCCAGCAGCGTAGGGGGACAGGGAAACACCATATATTTT. Residues: CASSVGGQGNTIYF. The chain joins TRBV9 to TRBJ1-3, with 7 bases identical to TRBD1. CDR3 size: 14 residues. Germline V gene lookup returns CDR1 SGDLS and CDR2 YYNGEE. V was clipped by 0 bases and J by 4 bases; unmatched bases: 1.

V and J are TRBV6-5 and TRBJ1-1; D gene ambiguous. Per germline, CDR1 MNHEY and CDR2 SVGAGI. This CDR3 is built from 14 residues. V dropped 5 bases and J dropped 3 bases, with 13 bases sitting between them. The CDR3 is CASSTKPGYTEAFF. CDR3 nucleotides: TGTGCCAGCAGTACAAAACCAGGATACACTGAAGCTTTCTTT.

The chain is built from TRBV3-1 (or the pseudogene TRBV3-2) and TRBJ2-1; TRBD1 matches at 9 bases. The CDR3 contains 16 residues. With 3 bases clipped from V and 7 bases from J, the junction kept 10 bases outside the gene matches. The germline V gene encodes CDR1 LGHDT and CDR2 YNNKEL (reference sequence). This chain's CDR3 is CASSHGSGQGRNEQFF. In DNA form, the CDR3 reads TGTGCCAGCAGCCATGGTTCGGGACAGGGTAGAAATGAGCAGTTCTTC.

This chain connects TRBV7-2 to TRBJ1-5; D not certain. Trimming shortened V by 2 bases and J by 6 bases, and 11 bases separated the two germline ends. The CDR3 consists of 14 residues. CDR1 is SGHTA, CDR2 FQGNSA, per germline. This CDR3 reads CASSLTVTGQPQHF. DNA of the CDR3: TGTGCCAGCAGCTTAACCGTTACGGGTCAGCCCCAGCATTTT. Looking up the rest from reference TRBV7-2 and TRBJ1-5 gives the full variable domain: GAGVSQSPSNKVTEKGKDVELRCDPISGHTALYWYRQSLGQGLEFLIYFQGNSAPDKSGLPSDRFSAERTGGSVSTLTIQRTQQEDSAVYLCASSLTVTGQPQHFGDGTRLSIL.

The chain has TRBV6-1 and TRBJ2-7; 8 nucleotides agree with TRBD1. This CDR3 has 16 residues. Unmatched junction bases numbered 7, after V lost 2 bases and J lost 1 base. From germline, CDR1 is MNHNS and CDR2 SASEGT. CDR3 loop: CASSEYWGQASYEQYF. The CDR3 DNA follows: TGTGCCAGCAGTGAATACTGGGGACAGGCGTCCTACGAGCAGTACTTC.

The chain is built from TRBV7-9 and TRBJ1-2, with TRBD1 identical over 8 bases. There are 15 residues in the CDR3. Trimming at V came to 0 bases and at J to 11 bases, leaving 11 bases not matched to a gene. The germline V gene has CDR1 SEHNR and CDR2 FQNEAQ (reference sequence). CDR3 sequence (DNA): TGTGCCAGCAGCTTAGCGCTTACAGGGGGTAGTTTGTACACCTTC. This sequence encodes CASSLALTGGSLYTF.

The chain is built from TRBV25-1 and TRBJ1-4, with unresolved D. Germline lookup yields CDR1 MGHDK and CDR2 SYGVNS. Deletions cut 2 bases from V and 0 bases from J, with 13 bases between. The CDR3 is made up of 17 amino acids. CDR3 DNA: TGTGCCAGCAGTGAACCGGGGTCAGGACCAACTAATGAAAAACTGTTTTTT. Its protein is CASSEPGSGPTNEKLFF.

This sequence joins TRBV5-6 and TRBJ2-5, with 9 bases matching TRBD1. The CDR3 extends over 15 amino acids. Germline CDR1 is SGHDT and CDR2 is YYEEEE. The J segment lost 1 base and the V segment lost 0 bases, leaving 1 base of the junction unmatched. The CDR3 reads CASSLAGQGQETQYF. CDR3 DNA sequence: TGTGCCAGCAGCTTGGCGGGACAGGGCCAAGAGACCCAGTACTTC.

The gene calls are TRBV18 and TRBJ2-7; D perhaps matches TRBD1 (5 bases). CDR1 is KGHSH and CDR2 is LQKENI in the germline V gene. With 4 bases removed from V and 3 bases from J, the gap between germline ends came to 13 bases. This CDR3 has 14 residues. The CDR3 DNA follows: TGTGCCAGCTCACTCTCCTTTGACAGCTACGAGCAGTACTTC. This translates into CASSLSFDSYEQYF.

In DNA form, the CDR3 reads TGTGCCAGTAGTATAGATACGTTGACAGGGGGTCAGCCCCAGCATTTT. Translating it yields CASSIDTLTGGQPQHF. The chain links TRBV19 to TRBJ1-5, with TRBD1 matching 9 bases. V shed 0 bases and J 6 bases; nucleotides not matched to a gene: 6. CDR3 length equals 16 residues. Looked up from germline, CDR1 is LNHDA and CDR2 is SQIVND (reference sequence).

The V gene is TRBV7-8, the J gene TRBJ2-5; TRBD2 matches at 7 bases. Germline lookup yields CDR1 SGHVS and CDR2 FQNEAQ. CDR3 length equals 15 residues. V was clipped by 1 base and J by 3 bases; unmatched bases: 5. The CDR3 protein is CASSLEGLAEETQYF. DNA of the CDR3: TGTGCCAGCAGCTTAGAGGGGCTAGCGGAAGAGACCCAGTACTTC.

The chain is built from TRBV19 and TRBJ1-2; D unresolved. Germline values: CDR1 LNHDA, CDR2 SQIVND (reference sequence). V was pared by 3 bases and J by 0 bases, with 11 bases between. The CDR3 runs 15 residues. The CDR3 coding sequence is TGTGCCAGTAGTATCGGCGACATAGCTAACTATGGCTACACCTTC. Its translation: CASSIGDIANYGYTF.

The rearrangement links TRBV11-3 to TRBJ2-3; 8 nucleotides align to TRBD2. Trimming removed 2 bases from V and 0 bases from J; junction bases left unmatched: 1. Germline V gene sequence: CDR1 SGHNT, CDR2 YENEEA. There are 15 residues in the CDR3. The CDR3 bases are TGTGCCAGCAGCTTAACTAGCGGAAGCACAGATACGCAGTATTTT. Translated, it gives CASSLTSGSTDTQYF.

The DNA of the CDR3 is TGCAGCGTTGAAGTTGGGCAGAACACTGAAGCTTTCTTT. Its translation is CSVEVGQNTEAFF. The chain is built from TRBV29-1 and TRBJ1-1; D not resolved. Germline CDR1 and CDR2: SQVTM and ANQGSEA. V was clipped by 1 base and J by 1 base, with 7 bases between them. CDR3 length equals 13 residues. Using reference TRBV29-1 and TRBJ1-1 for the parts outside the CDR3, the full variable domain is SAVISQKPSRDICQRGTSLTIQCQVDSQVTMMFWYRQQPGQSLTLIATANQGSEATYESGFVIDKFPISRPNLTFSTLTVSNMSPEDSSIYLCSVEVGQNTEAFFGQGTRLTVV.

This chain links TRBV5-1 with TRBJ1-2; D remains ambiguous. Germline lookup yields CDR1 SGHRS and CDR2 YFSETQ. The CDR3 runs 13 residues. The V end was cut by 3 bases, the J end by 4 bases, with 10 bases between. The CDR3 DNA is TGCGCCAGCAGCTCTACACCAGGCTATGGCTACACCTTC. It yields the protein CASSSTPGYGYTF.

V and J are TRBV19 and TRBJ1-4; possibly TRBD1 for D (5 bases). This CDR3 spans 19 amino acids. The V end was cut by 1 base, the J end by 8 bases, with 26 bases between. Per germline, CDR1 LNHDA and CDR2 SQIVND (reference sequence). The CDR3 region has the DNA TGTGCCAGTAGTATAGCTGCGTCGGGGGTCTTGGGACCCCGCGAAAAACTGTTTTTT. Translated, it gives CASSIAASGVLGPREKLFF.

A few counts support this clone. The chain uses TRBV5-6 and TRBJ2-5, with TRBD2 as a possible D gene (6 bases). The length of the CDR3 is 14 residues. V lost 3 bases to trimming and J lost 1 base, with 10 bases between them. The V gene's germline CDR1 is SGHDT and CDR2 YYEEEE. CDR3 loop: CASSSGLPQETQYF. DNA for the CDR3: TGTGCCAGCAGCTCAGGACTACCCCAAGAGACCCAGTACTTC.

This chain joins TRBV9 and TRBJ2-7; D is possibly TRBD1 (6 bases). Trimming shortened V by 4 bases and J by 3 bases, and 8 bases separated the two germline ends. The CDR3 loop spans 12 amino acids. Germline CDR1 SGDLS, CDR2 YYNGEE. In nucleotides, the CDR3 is TGTGCCAGCAGCATGGACAGCTACGAGCAGTACTTC. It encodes CASSMDSYEQYF.

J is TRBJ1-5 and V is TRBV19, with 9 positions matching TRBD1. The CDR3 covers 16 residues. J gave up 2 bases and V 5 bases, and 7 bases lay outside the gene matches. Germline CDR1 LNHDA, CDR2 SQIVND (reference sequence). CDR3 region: CASSAQQGAGNQPQHF. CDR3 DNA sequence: TGTGCCAGTAGTGCTCAACAGGGGGCTGGCAATCAGCCCCAGCATTTT.

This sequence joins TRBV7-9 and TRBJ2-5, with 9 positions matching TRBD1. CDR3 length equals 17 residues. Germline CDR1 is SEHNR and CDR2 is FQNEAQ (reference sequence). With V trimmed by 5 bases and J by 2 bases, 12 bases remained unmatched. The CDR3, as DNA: TGTGCCAGCAGCCCCCCGGTGTTGGACAGGGGACAAGAGACCCAGTACTTC. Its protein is CASSPPVLDRGQETQYF.

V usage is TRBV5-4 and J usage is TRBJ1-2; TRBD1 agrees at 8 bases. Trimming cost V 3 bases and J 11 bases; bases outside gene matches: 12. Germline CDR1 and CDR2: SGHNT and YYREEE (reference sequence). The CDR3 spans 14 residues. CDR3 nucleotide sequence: TGTGCCAGCAGCTCCGGACAGGGCCTGTCGGGTTACACCTTC. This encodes CASSSGQGLSGYTF.

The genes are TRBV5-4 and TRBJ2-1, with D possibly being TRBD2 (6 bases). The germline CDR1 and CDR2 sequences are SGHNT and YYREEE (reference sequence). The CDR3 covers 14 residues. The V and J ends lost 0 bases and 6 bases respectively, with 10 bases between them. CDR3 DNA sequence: TGTGCCAGCAGCTTGGTAGGGACTGTCAATGAGCAGTTCTTC. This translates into CASSLVGTVNEQFF.